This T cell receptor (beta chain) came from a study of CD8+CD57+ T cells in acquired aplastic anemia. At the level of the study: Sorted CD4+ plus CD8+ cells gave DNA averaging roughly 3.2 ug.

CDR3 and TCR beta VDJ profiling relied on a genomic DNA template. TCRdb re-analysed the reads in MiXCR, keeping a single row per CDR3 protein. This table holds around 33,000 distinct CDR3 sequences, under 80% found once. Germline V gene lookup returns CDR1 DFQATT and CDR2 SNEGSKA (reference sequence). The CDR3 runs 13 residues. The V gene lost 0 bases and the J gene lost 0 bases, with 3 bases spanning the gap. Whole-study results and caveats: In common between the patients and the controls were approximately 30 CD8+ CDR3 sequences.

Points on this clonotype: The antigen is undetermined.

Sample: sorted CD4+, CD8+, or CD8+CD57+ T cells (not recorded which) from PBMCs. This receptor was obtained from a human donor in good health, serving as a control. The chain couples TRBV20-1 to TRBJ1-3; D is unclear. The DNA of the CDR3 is TGCAGTGCTAGAGAGAACTCTGGAAACACCATATATTTT. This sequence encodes CSARENSGNTIYF.